This T cell receptor beta chain was profiled in a study of blood T cell repertoires in COVID-19 (TCRdb year 2020). Notes on the research overall: Samples from collaborators originated in the United States, Italy and Spain and spanned both the acute and convalescent phases of COVID-19. Subjects who had been exposed to COVID-19, were actively infected with it, or had recovered from it provided the deeply sampled blood TCRbeta repertoires that made up the dataset. Where available, HLA class I and class II types were taken from metadata supplied by the sample provider and were not determined by assay-based typing. Nearly every sample came with metadata listing a de-identified subject ID, COVID-19 status, age in years and sex. The material from the prospective study consisted of cDNA or gDNA derived from T cells, B-cell-depleted T cells, or PBMCs. The samples were drawn from the first 160 participants of the ongoing ImmuneRACE study and from over 950 subjects provided by 6 global collaborators. The repertoires were made available in a free public database intended to serve as a resource for research on the immune response to SARS-CoV-2.

The paper as a whole reports these results and caveats: The quantity of clinical and demographic metadata differed by source and by participant and was supplied without curation.

Of note for this clone: Its antigen specificity is not known. The input lacks base qualities; no much larger clone sits a single base away.

At one collaborating source in Seattle, patients were enrolled during active infection and were followed longitudinally through the course of disease. The collaborating institutions used their own protocols to collect whole blood in K2EDTA tubes. For TCRbeta analysis, collaborators shipped samples in one of three forms: frozen whole blood, isolated PBMCs, or DNA extracted from either of those sample types. TCRbeta CDR3 regions were amplified from genomic DNA using the immunoSEQ Assay, a bias-controlled multiplex PCR. For the original study's pipeline: Nucleated cell counts per sample were estimated from amplification of reference gene primers within the assay. To quantify the absolute abundance of each unique TCRbeta CDR3 rearrangement, sequence reads were collapsed and filtered. For each sample, productive Simpson clonality was calculated as the square root of Simpson's diversity index across productive rearrangements. TCRdb re-hosts the immuneACCESS table, in-frame sequences only. Its copies lack some clones; in the studies checked, an unresolved V gene accounts for under half of them, and the cause for the rest is not known. V, J and clone size derive from that table, while D and trimming were established from the DNA sequence. The sample table shows 250,000 to 400,000 clones, and roughly 88% are seen once. The ten largest clonotypes hold 1.6% of the sample.

The source is a woman in her 30s with COVID-19, enrolled during active disease. Sequenced material: peripheral blood.

The CDR3 is CASSFYADQETQYF. The DNA reads TGCGCCAGCAGCTTTTACGCAGATCAAGAGACCCAGTACTTC. This sequence uses TRBV5-1 and TRBJ2-5; the D gene assignment is ambiguous. From the cysteine through the phenylalanine, the CDR3 covers 14 amino acids. CDR3 DNA only is kept here, 42 bases in frame from base 1. CDR1 and CDR2, looked up from the germline V gene, are SGHRS and YFSETQ. V and J are truncated by 2 bases and 2 bases respectively, leaving an intervening sequence of 10 bases.